These 8 T cell receptor beta chains originate from one sample sequenced in a study of T cells in localized non-small cell lung cancer. Assay: immunoSEQ multiplex PCR; the TCRdb copy retains only in-frame clones and omits some. The top ten clones hold 3.5% to 5% of a sample with tens of thousands of clones, around nine tenths of them seen once. The starting material was peripheral blood, obtained before any cancer treatment. The source is a woman aged 35 to 70 with stage I lung adenocarcinoma.

V gene TRBV5-1 combines with J gene TRBJ1-2, with 7 bases aligning to TRBD1. This CDR3 spans 16 amino acids. With 0 bases clipped from V and 8 bases from J, the junction kept 13 bases outside the gene matches. Germline CDR1 SGHRS, CDR2 YFSETQ. The CDR3 sequence: CASSLDGQVHAGGYTF. The CDR3 DNA reads TGCGCCAGCAGCTTGGATGGACAGGTCCACGCCGGCGGCTACACCTTC.

V usage is TRBV7-6 and J usage is TRBJ1-1; D is unresolved. Trimming shortened V by 8 bases and J by 0 bases, and 10 bases separated the two germline ends. CDR1 and CDR2 (germline): SGHVS, FNYEAQ. The CDR3 has 13 amino acids. CDR3 DNA sequence: TGTGCCAGCCGGCGGCTCCTGAACACTGAAGCTTTCTTT. Protein product: CASRRLLNTEAFF.

The chain joins TRBV19 to TRBJ2-1, with D possibly matching TRBD2 (5 bases). Germline values: CDR1 LNHDA, CDR2 SQIVND (reference sequence). V gave up 0 bases and J gave up 7 bases, with 10 bases separating them. The CDR3 loop spans 14 amino acids. Here the CDR3 DNA reads TGTGCCAGTAGTATAGATCTAACGGGGAATGAGCAGTTCTTC. This sequence encodes CASSIDLTGNEQFF.

In this sample, this clone turned up once. This chain uses TRBV7-2 with TRBJ2-1; 11 bases line up with TRBD2. Germline V gene lookup returns CDR1 SGHTA and CDR2 FQGNSA. V lost 1 base, J lost 4 bases, and 3 bases stayed unmatched. This CDR3 comprises 16 residues. This CDR3 reads CASSLGLAGGYNEQFF. The CDR3 DNA sequence: TGTGCCAGCAGCTTAGGCCTAGCGGGGGGTTACAATGAGCAGTTCTTC. Full variable domain (remainder filled in from reference TRBV7-2 and TRBJ2-1): GAGVSQSPSNKVTEKGKDVELRCDPISGHTALYWYRQSLGQGLEFLIYFQGNSAPDKSGLPSDRFSAERTGGSVSTLTIQRTQQEDSAVYLCASSLGLAGGYNEQFFGPGTRLTVL.

V is TRBV6-5 and J is TRBJ1-2; D is undetermined. Germline CDR1 is MNHEY and CDR2 is SVGAGI. With 0 bases removed from V and 7 bases from J, the gap between germline ends came to 15 bases. This CDR3 is built from 15 residues. CDR3 protein: CASSYSRRPSGGYTF. The CDR3 nucleotides are TGTGCCAGCAGTTACTCAAGGCGACCGAGCGGTGGCTACACCTTC.

This chain joins TRBV28 and TRBJ1-1, with 8 bases matching TRBD1. Germline-derived CDR1 and CDR2 are MDHEN and SYDVKM. The CDR3 covers 16 residues. The J segment lost 3 bases and the V segment lost 5 bases, leaving 11 bases of the junction unmatched. CDR3 coding DNA: TGTGCCAGCAGTCGTATTCGGACAGGGCCCCACACTGAAGCTTTCTTT. Residues: CASSRIRTGPHTEAFF.

J is TRBJ1-5 and V is TRBV4-1, with D possibly matching TRBD1 (5 bases). Trimming shortened V by 2 bases and J by 2 bases, and 16 bases separated the two germline ends. Germline V gives CDR1 MGHRA, CDR2 YSYEKL. The CDR3 contains 17 residues. In DNA, the CDR3 is TGCGCCAGCAGCCAATCCTTCCAGGGTTGGGGCAATCAGCCCCAGCATTTT. Amino acid sequence: CASSQSFQGWGNQPQHF.

The chain recombines TRBV19 with TRBJ1-1, with D unclear. The CDR3 spans 14 residues. The V and J ends lost 1 base and 4 bases respectively, with 10 bases between them. The germline gives CDR1 LNHDA, CDR2 SQIVND (reference sequence). CDR3 DNA sequence: TGTGCCAGTAGTATAGTGGCTGCGGGCACTGAAGCTTTCTTT. Amino acid sequence: CASSIVAAGTEAFF.